Described below is a single T cell receptor beta chain sequence and its context. Its antigen is undetermined. TCRdb's copy holds only in-frame clones and misses some; the assay was immunoSEQ multiplex PCR. The table lists 20,000 to 25,000 clones, less than 85% of them singletons, with approximately 38% in the top ten. This sample is drawn from a study of vaccination effects on CD4 cells after COVID-19. Turning to the study itself: There were a couple of convalescent patients who gave samples 16 days and one week before vaccination.

This CDR3 spans 16 amino acids. The germline gives CDR1 SGHRS, CDR2 YFSETQ. Trimming shortened V by 1 base and J by 0 bases, and 8 bases separated the two germline ends. Sequencing followed a ViraFEST assay step that expanded antigen-specific CD4+ T cells with viral peptide pools. Culture proceeded for 10 days, and CD4+ T cells were then isolated. By PCR, the person was confirmed to have had SARS-CoV-2 infection between March and December 2020. Approximately 2.2 million PBMC per well received 7.5 to 10 IU/ml IL-2 and roughly 9.2 ug/ml peptides in culture. The study's findings and limits: In convalescents, spike-reactive clones (those seen post-vaccine) were mainly new vaccine-induced clones. Clones induced by infection and by vaccine showed marked clonal contraction late after vaccination.

The origin of this receptor is a human donor who had a prior SARS-CoV-2 infection. This rearrangement joins TRBV5-1 to TRBJ1-6, with unresolved D. The material was CD4+ T cells from PBMCs cultured with a peptide pool, obtained before COVID-19 vaccination. The CDR3 loop reads CASSLQGSSYNSPLHF. As DNA, the CDR3 is TGCGCCAGCAGCTTGCAAGGGAGCTCCTATAATTCACCCCTCCACTTT.